The T cell receptor (beta chain) described here comes from a study of cytomegalovirus exposure and HLA in healthy donors. The CDR3 runs 11 residues. The V end was cut by 6 bases, the J end by 5 bases, with 8 bases between. CDR1 WSHSY and CDR2 SAAADI come from the germline V gene. 60 Vbeta and 13 Jbeta primers were used in PCR. The repertoire was sequenced with immunoSEQ multiplex PCR; TCRdb's copy has only in-frame clones and lacks some. The sample consists of tens of thousands of clones, around 78% of them appearing once. The receptor was isolated from a man between 35 and 55 years old in good health and CMV-seronegative. This sequence joins TRBV10-2 and TRBJ2-7; perhaps TRBD2 as D (6 bases). The sample was PBMCs. The CDR3 is CASSLANEQYF. DNA for the CDR3: TGCGCCAGCAGCCTAGCGAACGAGCAGTACTTC.